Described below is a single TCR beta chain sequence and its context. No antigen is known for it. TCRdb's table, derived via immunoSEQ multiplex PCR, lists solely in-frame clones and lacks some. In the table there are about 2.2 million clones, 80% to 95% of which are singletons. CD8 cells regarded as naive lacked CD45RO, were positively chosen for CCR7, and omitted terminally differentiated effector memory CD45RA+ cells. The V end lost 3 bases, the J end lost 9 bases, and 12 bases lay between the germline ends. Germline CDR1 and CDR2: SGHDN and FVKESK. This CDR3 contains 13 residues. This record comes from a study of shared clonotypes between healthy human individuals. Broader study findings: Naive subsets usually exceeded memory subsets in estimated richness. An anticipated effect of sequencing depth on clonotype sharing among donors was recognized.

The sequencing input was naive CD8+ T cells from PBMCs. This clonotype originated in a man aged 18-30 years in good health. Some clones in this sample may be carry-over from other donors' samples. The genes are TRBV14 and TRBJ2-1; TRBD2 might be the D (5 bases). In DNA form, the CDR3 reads TGTGCCAGCAGCCACCCCGAGAGGGTTGAGCAGTTCTTC. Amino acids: CASSHPERVEQFF.